Sequencing of this T cell receptor beta chain was carried out in a study of T cells in Graves' hyperthyroidism and ophthalmopathy. Looking at the study overall: Specimen type is peripheral blood, collected at initial diagnosis prior to any treatment. Study-level findings and limits: Ophthalmopathy was model-predicted a median about 6 months pre-onset.

This clonotype was counted ten times or more. Antigen: not known. The germline gives CDR1 LNHNV, CDR2 YYDKDF (reference sequence). The CDR3 runs 15 residues. The V end lost 0 bases, the J end lost 1 base, and 7 bases lay between the germline ends. Preceding any ophthalmopathy symptoms, the blood sample dates from first hyperthyroidism diagnosis. Isolation of PBMCs was performed on around 9.4 ml fresh peripheral blood. Using RNA transcripts as the source, TCR beta CDR3 regions were amplified. HTBI primers drove first-round RT-PCR of the TCR CDR3. Using its own MiXCR run on the multiplex PCR reads, TCRdb lists one record per CDR3 protein. The sample lists some 250,000 distinct CDR3 sequences; 13% to 15% were seen once.

The sample comprised blood. The rearrangement joins TRBV15 to TRBJ1-5; the D is unclear. The receptor's source is a woman aged 40 to 50 with Graves' hyperthyroidism that later progressed to Graves' ophthalmopathy. The CDR3 sequence: CATSRDLNSNQPQHF. CDR3 bases: TGTGCCACCAGCAGAGATCTGAACAGCAATCAGCCCCAGCATTTT.